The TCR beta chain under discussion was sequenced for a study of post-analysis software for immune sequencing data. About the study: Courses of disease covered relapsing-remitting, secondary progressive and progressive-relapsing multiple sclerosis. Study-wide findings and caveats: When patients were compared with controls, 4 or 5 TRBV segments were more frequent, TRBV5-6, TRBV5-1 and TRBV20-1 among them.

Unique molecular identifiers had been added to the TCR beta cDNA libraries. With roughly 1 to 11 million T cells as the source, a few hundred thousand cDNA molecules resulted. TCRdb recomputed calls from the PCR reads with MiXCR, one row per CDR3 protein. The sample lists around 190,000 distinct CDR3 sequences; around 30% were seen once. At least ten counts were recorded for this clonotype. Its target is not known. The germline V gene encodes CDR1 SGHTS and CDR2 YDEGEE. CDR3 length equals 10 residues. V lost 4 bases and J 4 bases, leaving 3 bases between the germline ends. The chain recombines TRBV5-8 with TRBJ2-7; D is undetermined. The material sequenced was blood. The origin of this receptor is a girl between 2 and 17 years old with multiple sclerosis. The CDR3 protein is CASSLYEQYF. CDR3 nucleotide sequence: TGTGCCAGCAGCCTTTACGAGCAGTACTTC.